Following are 21 T cell receptor beta chains from one sample sequenced in a study of blood T cell repertoires in COVID-19. Assay used: immunoSEQ multiplex PCR; TCRdb lists only in-frame clones, some missing. The sample lists 200,000 to 250,000 clones; about 80% were seen once. Sequencing was carried out using PBMCs or T cells enriched from blood (not recorded which). The receptors originated from a man in his 60s who had recovered from COVID-19.

Comments on this clone: The identical CDR3 is also encoded by other nucleotide sequences in the sample. The chain links TRBV7-3 to TRBJ1-1; 9 nucleotides match TRBD1. Germline-derived CDR1 and CDR2 are SGHTA and FQGTGA. Unmatched junction bases numbered 4, after V lost 4 bases and J lost 4 bases. The CDR3 contains 14 residues. The CDR3 sequence is CASSSTGGVTEAFF. CDR3 nucleotides: TGTGCCAGCAGCTCGACAGGGGGTGTCACTGAAGCTTTCTTT.

The CDR3 coding sequence is TGTGCCAGCAGCTCCGCAGGGACAGCGCGAAACACTGAAGCTTTCTTT. Translating it yields CASSSAGTARNTEAFF. The V gene is TRBV7-3, the J gene TRBJ1-1, with 7 nucleotides matching TRBD1. With 4 bases clipped from V and 2 bases from J, the junction kept 10 bases outside the gene matches. From germline, CDR1 is SGHTA and CDR2 FQGTGA. The CDR3 is 16 residues long.

This chain joins TRBV4-1 and TRBJ1-2; D uncertain. V lost 3 bases, J lost 11 bases, and 25 bases lay in between. The CDR3 is made up of 16 amino acids. Germline-derived CDR1 and CDR2 are MGHRA and YSYEKL. The CDR3 sequence is CASSQDNAGTLWSYTF. As DNA, the CDR3 is TGCGCCAGCAGCCAGGATAACGCGGGCACTCTGTGGAGTTACACCTTC.

The chain combines TRBV7-2 with TRBJ1-2, with D uncertain. CDR1 and CDR2 (germline): SGHTA, FQGNSA. The CDR3 totals 13 residues. V gave up 1 base and J gave up 6 bases, with 9 bases separating them. CDR3 residues: CASSLGTEDGYTF. CDR3 nucleotides: TGTGCCAGCAGCTTAGGCACGGAGGATGGCTACACCTTC.

At least ten counts were recorded for this clone. The V gene is TRBV2, the J gene TRBJ1-2; D gene ambiguous. The CDR3 loop spans 13 amino acids. The germline V gene encodes CDR1 SNHLY and CDR2 FYNNEI. The ends were cut back, 7 bases at V and 7 bases at J, with 16 bases in the middle. The CDR3 region is CASMGMSESGYTF. The CDR3 nucleotides read TGTGCCAGCATGGGCATGTCGGAATCTGGCTACACCTTC.

This clone was seen once. This sample includes further DNA sequences coding for the same CDR3. The rearrangement joins TRBV9 to TRBJ1-3; TRBD1 matches at 7 bases. The trim removed 2 bases at V and 4 bases at J, leaving 3 bases unmatched. Looked up from germline, CDR1 is SGDLS and CDR2 is YYNGEE. This CDR3 region has 14 residues. The CDR3 DNA follows: TGTGCCAGCAGCGTTGGGACAGCCGGAAACACCATATATTTT. It yields the protein CASSVGTAGNTIYF.

V is TRBV10-3 and J is TRBJ1-4, with 12 bases that match TRBD1. V lost 6 bases to trimming and J lost 8 bases; unmatched junction nucleotides: 4. Germline lookup yields CDR1 ENHRY and CDR2 SYGVKD. CDR3 length: 14 amino acids. CDR3 protein: CAISPGTGGEKLFF. For the CDR3, the DNA is TGTGCCATCAGCCCCGGGACAGGGGGCGAAAAACTGTTTTTT.

The chain couples TRBV5-1 to TRBJ1-5; 7 positions agree with TRBD1. CDR1 is SGHRS and CDR2 is YFSETQ in the germline V gene. The CDR3 is 16 residues long. V lost 4 bases and J lost 3; bases outside the gene matches: 10. In DNA, the CDR3 is TGCGCCAGCAGCCCCGCCCCGGACAGGCCCAATCAGCCCCAGCATTTT. This encodes CASSPAPDRPNQPQHF.

The V gene is TRBV12-5, the J gene TRBJ1-2, with 7 bases matching TRBD1. Losses at the gene ends were 1 base for V and 4 bases for J; bases not matched to a gene: 3. Germline loops: CDR1 LGHNT, CDR2 FRNRAP. CDR3 length: 14 residues. The CDR3: CASGLGDRFYGYTF. The CDR3 nucleotides read TGTGCTAGTGGTTTGGGGGACAGATTCTATGGCTACACCTTC.

This rearrangement joins TRBV5-1 to TRBJ1-6; the D is unclear. In germline, CDR1 is SGHRS, CDR2 YFSETQ. V was trimmed by 4 bases and J by 0 bases, leaving 11 bases between them. The CDR3 is 16 amino acids. CDR3 nucleotides: TGCGCCAGCAGCCCCCACACCAGCTCCTATAATTCACCCCTCCACTTT. Translation gives CASSPHTSSYNSPLHF.

This clone has ten or more counts. The genes are TRBV6-5 and TRBJ2-2; 8 bases line up with TRBD2. CDR3 length: 15 amino acids. V lost 10 bases to trimming and J lost 6 bases; unmatched junction nucleotides: 13. CDR1 is MNHEY, CDR2 SVGAGI, per germline. The CDR3 nucleotides are TGTGCCACCCTGACCGGGACTAGGATTCCCGGGGAGCTGTTTTTT. Amino acid sequence: CATLTGTRIPGELFF.

This chain connects TRBV2 to TRBJ1-6, with 10 bases that match TRBD1. The CDR3 length is 13 residues. V trimming: 8 bases; J trimming: 7 bases; junction bases outside the gene matches: 2. Germline CDR1 is SNHLY and CDR2 is FYNNEI. This chain's CDR3 is CASGGQGNSPLHF. In nucleotides, the CDR3 is TGTGCCAGCGGGGGACAGGGGAATTCACCCCTCCACTTT.

The chain couples TRBV6-1 to TRBJ2-4, with TRBD2 as a possible D gene (5 bases). The CDR3 has 16 residues. In germline, CDR1 is MNHNS, CDR2 SASEGT. Trimming stripped 4 bases from V and 3 bases from J, with 16 bases between. The CDR3 reads CASSGARDVGKNIQYF. CDR3 sequence (DNA): TGTGCCAGCAGTGGAGCTCGGGATGTGGGCAAAAACATTCAGTACTTC.

V usage is TRBV5-4 and J usage is TRBJ2-7, with TRBD1 as a possible D gene (5 bases). From germline, CDR1 is SGHNT and CDR2 YYREEE (reference sequence). The CDR3 sequence is 16 residues long. The V end was cut by 1 base, the J end by 5 bases, with 19 bases between. DNA of the CDR3: TGTGCCAGCAGCTTGAGTTGGTCATCAGGGTTGGACGAGCAGTACTTC. Translation: CASSLSWSSGLDEQYF.

The V call is TRBV2, the J call TRBJ1-5, with TRBD1 identical over 8 bases. J gave up 3 bases and V 8 bases, and 3 bases lay outside the gene matches. CDR3 size: 13 residues. The germline V gene encodes CDR1 SNHLY and CDR2 FYNNEI. The CDR3 bases are TGTGCCAGCGGACAGGGTCACAATCAGCCCCAGCATTTT. It specifies CASGQGHNQPQHF.

The CDR3 spells CASSFLPGQNYEQYF. The CDR3 nucleotides read TGTGCCAGCAGTTTTCTTCCCGGACAAAACTACGAGCAGTACTTC. The rearrangement links TRBV27 to TRBJ2-7, with TRBD1 as a possible D gene (5 bases). Germline CDR1 MNHEY, CDR2 SMNVEV (reference sequence). The CDR3 totals 15 residues. The V and J ends lost 3 bases and 3 bases respectively, with 15 bases between them.

A word on this clone: This same CDR3 is encoded by further DNA sequences in the sample. The chain recombines TRBV2 with TRBJ2-3; weak D call: TRBD1 (7 bases). The CDR3 length is 15 residues. V was trimmed by 1 base and J by 3 bases, leaving 11 bases between them. Germline assignment: CDR1 SNHLY and CDR2 FYNNEI. CDR3 amino acids: CASSEVRGVTDTQYF. CDR3 coding DNA: TGTGCCAGCAGTGAAGTCAGGGGGGTGACAGATACGCAGTATTTT. The variable domain in full, completed from reference TRBV2 and TRBJ2-3, reads EPEVTQTPSHQVTQMGQEVILRCVPISNHLYFYWYRQILGQKVEFLVSFYNNEISEKSEIFDDQFSVERPDGSNFTLKIRSTKLEDSAMYFCASSEVRGVTDTQYFGPGTRLTVL.

The CDR3 sequence is CASSFVVYNEQFF. CDR3 in DNA: TGTGCCAGCAGCTTCGTAGTTTACAATGAGCAGTTCTTC. This chain connects TRBV5-8 to TRBJ2-1; D is undetermined. CDR1 is SGHTS, CDR2 YDEGEE, per germline. This CDR3 contains 13 residues. The V gene lost 2 bases and the J gene lost 4 bases, with 7 bases spanning the gap.

The chain carries TRBV5-5 and TRBJ1-6, with 7 bases fitting TRBD1. The V segment lost 6 bases and the J segment 9 bases; nucleotides outside the gene matches: 6. Germline lookup yields CDR1 SGHKS and CDR2 YYEKEE (reference sequence). CDR3 length equals 13 residues. The CDR3, as DNA: TGTGCCAGCACCGAGACAGGGTTTTCACCCCTCCACTTT. Translating gives CASTETGFSPLHF. Filled out from reference TRBV5-5 and TRBJ1-6, the complete variable domain reads DAGVTQSPTHLIKTRGQQVTLRCSPISGHKSVSWYQQVLGQGPQFIFQYYEKEERGRGNFPDRFSARQFPNYSSELNVNALLLGDSALYLCASTETGFSPLHFGNGTRLTVT.

The V gene is TRBV2, the J gene TRBJ1-2; the D gene is possibly TRBD1 (6 bases). V was cut by 5 bases and J by 5 bases, with 18 bases left in between. The germline V gene encodes CDR1 SNHLY and CDR2 FYNNEI. CDR3 size: 15 residues. CDR3 sequence reads: CASSLIPGQMYGYTF. CDR3 DNA: TGTGCCAGCAGTTTAATTCCGGGACAAATGTATGGCTACACCTTC.

This clone was recorded only once. The rearrangement uses TRBV6-2 or TRBV6-3 and TRBJ1-2, with D possibly matching TRBD1 (6 bases). CDR3 length equals 15 residues. V lost 0 bases and J lost 6, with 14 bases in between. Germline values: CDR1 MNHEY, CDR2 SVGEGT. The CDR3 bases are TGTGCCAGCAGTTACTCGATCGACAGGACGGATGGCTACACCTTC. It specifies CASSYSIDRTDGYTF.